These T cell receptor beta chains were read from a single sample in a study of blood T cell repertoires in COVID-19. Measured with immunoSEQ multiplex PCR; TCRdb has only the in-frame clones, and not every one. The sample holds roughly 100,000 clones; nearly 90% are singletons and the top ten take under 2.5%. Sequenced sample: peripheral blood. The receptors derive from a man over 45 with active COVID-19. The CDR3 runs from the conserved cysteine through the conserved F or W. Each record gives: D gene, clone size, V gene, J gene, CDR3 protein, CDR3 DNA. D genes are given only for firm matches. Clone size is given for some rows only: seen once, a few or many times, or a class if the clone is expanded.

TRBD2,-,TRBV9,TRBJ2-3,CASSVDTGGASDTQYF,TGTGCCAGCAGCGTAGATACCGGGGGGGCATCAGATACGCAGTATTTT
-,-,TRBV7-3,TRBJ1-2,CASSLGARYGYTF,TGTGCCAGCAGCTTAGGGGCCCGCTATGGCTACACCTTC
-,-,TRBV7-3,TRBJ2-1,CASSLRGFGVEQFF,TGTGCCAGCAGCTTACGCGGGTTCGGTGTCGAGCAGTTCTTC
-,-,TRBV19,TRBJ2-5,CASRGKETGAQYF,TGTGCCAGTAGGGGGAAAGAAACGGGGGCCCAGTACTTC
-,-,TRBV6-2/TRBV6-3,TRBJ2-1,CASSFPYRVEQFF,TGTGCCAGCAGTTTCCCCTACCGGGTTGAGCAGTTCTTC
-,-,TRBV12-3/TRBV12-4,TRBJ2-7,CASSLAVYEQYF,TGTGCCAGCAGTTTAGCCGTTTACGAGCAGTACTTC
TRBD2,-,TRBV3-1/TRBV3-2,TRBJ2-5,CASSHGGRNRFKETQYF,TGTGCCAGCAGCCACGGGGGGAGGAACCGGTTTAAGGAGACCCAGTACTTC
-,-,TRBV5-6,TRBJ2-2,CASSFQGGSNTGELFF,TGTGCCAGCAGCTTCCAAGGGGGATCGAACACCGGGGAGCTGTTTTTT
-,few,TRBV2,TRBJ1-1,CASSELEGTEAFF,TGTGCCAGCAGTGAATTAGAGGGCACTGAAGCTTTCTTT
-,few,TRBV2,TRBJ1-5,CASTPTGPWRNQPQHF,TGTGCCAGCACCCCGACTGGCCCCTGGCGCAATCAGCCCCAGCATTTT
-,-,TRBV7-9,TRBJ2-5,CASSGAPIGTQYF,TGTGCCAGCAGCGGAGCCCCAATCGGGACCCAGTACTTC
TRBD2,-,TRBV3-1/TRBV3-2,TRBJ2-3,CASGVLAGGPGDTQYF,TGTGCCAGCGGGGTCCTAGCGGGGGGGCCAGGGGATACGCAGTATTTT
TRBD1,-,TRBV5-1,TRBJ1-1,CASSLGRGRDTEAFF,TGCGCCAGCAGCCTCGGGAGGGGGCGGGACACTGAAGCTTTCTTT
-,-,TRBV12-3/TRBV12-4,TRBJ2-7,CASSLAGGYEQYF,TGTGCCAGCAGTTTAGCAGGGGGCTACGAGCAGTACTTC
-,-,TRBV18,TRBJ1-1,CASSRDGGRTEAFF,TGTGCCAGCTCACGTGACGGGGGGCGAACTGAAGCTTTCTTT
TRBD1,-,TRBV6-5,TRBJ1-2,CASTPTGVTYGYTF,TGTGCCAGCACCCCGACAGGGGTGACCTATGGCTACACCTTC
TRBD1,-,TRBV5-1,TRBJ1-1,CASSTGTDWAGEAFF,TGCGCCAGCAGCACTGGGACAGACTGGGCTGGTGAAGCTTTCTTT
-,medium-sized,TRBV27,TRBJ2-7,CASSLTPGLSYEQYF,TGTGCCAGCAGTCTTACTCCAGGGCTATCCTACGAGCAGTACTTC
TRBD1,-,TRBV5-1,TRBJ2-2,CASSSRDREIANTGELFF,TGCGCCAGCAGCTCCCGGGACAGGGAGATCGCGAACACCGGGGAGCTGTTTTTT
TRBD2,-,TRBV11-2,TRBJ2-3,CASSLRASGGSSTDTQYF,TGTGCCAGCAGCTTAAGGGCTAGCGGGGGCTCAAGCACAGATACGCAGTATTTT
TRBD1,-,TRBV27,TRBJ2-2,CASSRRQGGTGELFF,TGTGCCAGCAGCCGTCGACAGGGGGGCACCGGGGAGCTGTTTTTT
-,-,TRBV7-9,TRBJ1-1,CASLFGAANTEAFF,TGTGCCAGCCTCTTTGGGGCGGCGAACACTGAAGCTTTCTTT
TRBD1,-,TRBV12-3/TRBV12-4,TRBJ1-2,CASSLRTGGGYTF,TGTGCCAGCAGTTTAAGGACAGGGGGAGGCTACACCTTC
TRBD2,-,TRBV9,TRBJ2-5,CASSVNSGGMETQYF,TGTGCCAGCAGCGTGAATAGCGGGGGGATGGAGACCCAGTACTTC
TRBD1,once,TRBV29-1,TRBJ1-2,CSVKGQGLMANTF,TGCAGCGTTAAAGGACAGGGGCTTATGGCTAACACCTTC
TRBD1,-,TRBV14,TRBJ2-7,CASSSGTGISYEQYF,TGTGCCAGCAGCTCCGGGACAGGGATTTCCTACGAGCAGTACTTC
-,-,TRBV19,TRBJ2-1,CASSPRLGRLYNEQFF,TGTGCCAGTAGTCCCCGACTTGGGAGACTCTACAATGAGCAGTTCTTC
-,-,TRBV13,TRBJ1-2,CASSTSSDRPYGYTF,TGTGCCAGCAGCACCTCTTCAGACAGGCCCTATGGCTACACCTTC
TRBD1,-,TRBV19,TRBJ2-3,CASSTPIGDRGTDTQYF,TGTGCCAGTAGTACACCCATCGGGGACAGGGGAACAGATACGCAGTATTTT
-,-,TRBV29-1,TRBJ2-4,CSVGGGKNIQYF,TGCAGCGTTGGCGGCGGGAAAAACATTCAGTACTTC
-,-,TRBV27,TRBJ1-2,CASSLSAGYGYTF,TGTGCCAGCAGTTTATCGGCGGGGTATGGCTACACCTTC
TRBD2,-,TRBV5-1,TRBJ2-2,CASSPRGDTGELFF,TGCGCCAGCAGCCCCCGGGGGGACACCGGGGAGCTGTTTTTT
-,few,TRBV11-2,TRBJ2-5,CASSFQRAQYF,TGTGCCAGCAGCTTTCAGCGGGCCCAGTACTTC
-,-,TRBV7-9,TRBJ1-2,CASSSGRGGYTF,TGTGCCAGCAGCTCTGGGAGGGGTGGCTACACCTTC
TRBD2,-,TRBV2,TRBJ2-6,CASRYLAGGSGANVLTF,TGTGCCAGCAGATATCTAGCGGGGGGGTCAGGGGCCAACGTCCTGACTTTC
TRBD1,once,TRBV18,TRBJ2-4,CASSPTGTANSRNIQYF,TGTGCCAGCTCACCCACCGGGACAGCCAATTCCCGAAACATTCAGTACTTC
TRBD2,-,TRBV3-1/TRBV3-2,TRBJ2-5,CASSQDRLAEAETQYF,TGTGCCAGCAGCCAAGATAGGCTAGCGGAGGCAGAGACCCAGTACTTC
-,-,TRBV4-3,TRBJ1-2,CASSQEGGAMARGYTF,TGCGCCAGCAGCCAAGAAGGAGGGGCCATGGCCAGAGGCTACACCTTC
TRBD2,few,TRBV18,TRBJ2-7,CASSPVAGNEQYF,TGTGCCAGCTCACCGGTAGCGGGGAACGAGCAGTACTTC
TRBD2,-,TRBV4-1,TRBJ2-7,CASSQGPLAGAAYEQYF,TGCGCCAGCAGCCAAGGCCCACTAGCGGGGGCAGCCTACGAGCAGTACTTC
-,-,TRBV29-1,TRBJ2-7,CSVRGYEQYF,TGCAGCGTTAGGGGCTACGAGCAGTACTTC
TRBD1,-,TRBV5-4,TRBJ2-7,CASSSRDRDYEQYF,TGTGCCAGCAGCTCCCGGGACAGAGACTACGAGCAGTACTTC
-,-,TRBV5-8,TRBJ2-3,CASSWGPDTQYF,TGTGCCAGCAGCTGGGGGCCAGATACGCAGTATTTT
TRBD2,-,TRBV4-1,TRBJ2-1,CASSPGTSLDEQFF,TGCGCCAGCAGCCCAGGGACTAGTCTGGATGAGCAGTTCTTC
TRBD1,-,TRBV19,TRBJ1-2,CASSTNDRAGYGYTF,TGTGCCAGTAGCACCAACGACAGGGCGGGCTATGGCTACACCTTC
-,-,TRBV7-2,TRBJ1-2,CASSSSGGSNYGYTF,TGTGCCAGCAGTTCCAGTGGGGGCTCTAACTATGGCTACACCTTC
-,-,TRBV30,TRBJ1-2,CAWRARGYTF,TGTGCCTGGAGGGCAAGGGGTTACACCTTC
TRBD1,few,TRBV5-6,TRBJ1-1,CASSRGQGEAFF,TGTGCCAGCAGCCGGGGACAGGGTGAAGCTTTCTTT